This T cell receptor beta chain was sequenced during a study of T cell changes during pregnancy in multiple sclerosis. Libraries were prepared by immunoSEQ multiplex PCR; TCRdb keeps only in-frame clonotypes and omits some of them. The data hold 47,000 or so clones, with about 90% observed a single time. CDR3 size: 14 residues. The germline V gene encodes CDR1 LNHDA and CDR2 SQIVND (reference sequence). Trimming took 7 bases from V and 3 from J; bases not matched to a gene: 5. The receptor was derived from a female donor in good health, enrolled as a control in a pregnancy study. The chain carries TRBV19 and TRBJ2-3; 9 bases fit TRBD1. Sequencing used peripheral blood, obtained after pregnancy. The CDR3 reads CASTEGQGTDTQYF. CDR3 bases: TGTGCCAGTACGGAGGGACAGGGTACAGATACGCAGTATTTT. Filled out from reference TRBV19 and TRBJ2-3, the complete variable domain reads DGGITQSPKYLFRKEGQNVTLSCEQNLNHDAMYWYRQDPGQGLRLIYYSQIVNDFQKGDIAEGYSVSREKKESFPLTVTSAQKNPTAFYLCASTEGQGTDTQYFGPGTRLTVL.